Listed here are 16 T cell receptor beta chains from one sample, sequenced in a study of CD8 T cells in Susac syndrome. With random hexamers, reverse transcription was performed on about 0.5 to 1 ug of RNA. One entry per CDR3 protein results from TCRdb running MiXCR on the immunoSEQ multiplex PCR reads. This sample has about 140,000 distinct CDR3 sequences, with 94% found just once. The sample comprised CD4+ T cells from PBMCs. The receptors originated from a human donor in good health.

This chain uses TRBV19 with TRBJ1-1; no definite D call. The CDR3 loop spans 13 amino acids. Germline loops: CDR1 LNHDA, CDR2 SQIVND (reference sequence). V lost 3 bases, J lost 3 bases, and 8 bases lay in between. This CDR3 is CASSMKGDTEAFF. The CDR3 nucleotides are TGTGCCAGTAGTATGAAGGGCGACACTGAAGCTTTCTTT.

The chain links TRBV2 to TRBJ2-3; 13 bases align to TRBD2. Germline-derived CDR1 and CDR2 are SNHLY and FYNNEI. The CDR3 covers 15 residues. V shed 6 bases, J shed 12 bases, and the junction held 12 bases outside the gene matches. Here the CDR3 reads CASSPVVGLAGRQYF. The CDR3 bases are TGTGCCAGCAGCCCTGTCGTGGGACTAGCGGGAAGACAGTATTTT.

The chain combines TRBV6-1 with TRBJ1-2; D is possibly TRBD1 (5 bases). Trimming removed 0 bases from V and 2 bases from J, with 10 bases in between. The CDR3 totals 15 residues. In germline, CDR1 is MNHNS, CDR2 SASEGT. The CDR3 spells CASSEALRGNYGYTF. CDR3 DNA sequence: TGTGCCAGCAGTGAAGCGCTTCGGGGGAACTATGGCTACACCTTC.

The rearrangement links TRBV12-3 or TRBV12-4 to TRBJ2-7; the match to TRBD2 covers 14 bases. The CDR3 runs to 17 residues. Trimming took 6 bases from V and 1 from J; bases not matched to a gene: 8. The CDR3 sequence is CASSTGLAGDSSYEQYF. The CDR3 bases are TGTGCCAGCAGCACGGGACTAGCGGGAGACAGTTCCTACGAGCAGTACTTC.

The chain carries TRBV6-2 or TRBV6-3 and TRBJ2-1, with TRBD2 matching 9 bases. Per germline, CDR1 MNHEY and CDR2 SVGEGT. The junction had 3 bases not matched to a gene; V was cut back by 0 bases and J by 3 bases. The CDR3 sequence is 16 residues long. The CDR3 DNA reads TGTGCCAGCAGTTACTCGAGACTAGCGGACTACAATGAGCAGTTCTTC. This sequence encodes CASSYSRLADYNEQFF.

The gene calls are TRBV5-4 and TRBJ2-7; D assignment may be TRBD1 or TRBD2 (6 bases each). The germline V gene has CDR1 SGHNT and CDR2 YYREEE (reference sequence). This CDR3 comprises 14 residues. V was pared by 2 bases and J by 3 bases, with 12 bases between. The CDR3: CASSLGGGHYEQYF. For the CDR3, the DNA is TGTGCCAGCAGCTTAGGGGGAGGCCACTACGAGCAGTACTTC. The whole variable domain, filled in from reference TRBV5-4 and TRBJ2-7, reads ETGVTQSPTHLIKTRGQQVTLRCSSQSGHNTVSWYQQALGQGPQFIFQYYREEENGRGNFPPRFSGLQFPNYSSELNVNALELDDSALYLCASSLGGGHYEQYFGPGTRLTVT.

This chain uses TRBV12-3 or TRBV12-4 with TRBJ2-1; TRBD2 matches 8 bases. Trimming took 7 bases from V and 5 from J; bases not matched to a gene: 16. The CDR3 is 17 amino acids. The CDR3 DNA follows: TGTGCCAGCACCCCCAATAGCGGGAAAAAGTTGAACAATGAGCAGTTCTTC. As protein: CASTPNSGKKLNNEQFF.

V gene TRBV7-2 combines with J gene TRBJ2-1, with TRBD2 identical over 9 bases. The CDR3 extends over 15 amino acids. Germline CDR1 and CDR2: SGHTA and FQGNSA. V shed 5 bases and J 9 bases; nucleotides not matched to a gene: 11. The CDR3 is CASSPLGGREGEQFF. The CDR3 nucleotides are TGTGCCAGCAGCCCCTTGGGCGGGAGGGAGGGTGAGCAGTTCTTC.

The CDR3 region is CASSQVGLADTDTQYF. For the CDR3, the DNA is TGCGCCAGCAGCCAAGTGGGTCTCGCGGACACAGATACGCAGTATTTT. The rearrangement joins TRBV4-1 to TRBJ2-3, with no clear D. Germline V lookup: CDR1 MGHRA, CDR2 YSYEKL. V lost 1 base and J lost 2, with 13 bases in between. CDR3 length: 16 residues.

This chain links TRBV20-1 with TRBJ2-5; TRBD2 is a possible D gene (5 bases). This CDR3 comprises 14 residues. In germline, CDR1 is DFQATT, CDR2 SNEGSKA (reference sequence). The germline V and J ends were trimmed by 7 bases and 1 base, with 16 bases remaining between them. CDR3 in amino acids: CSVIPGTPQETQYF. The CDR3 nucleotides read TGCAGTGTCATCCCGGGAACCCCCCAAGAGACCCAGTACTTC.

The chain joins TRBV2 to TRBJ2-7, with D possibly TRBD2 on 6 matching bases. Trimming pared 7 bases from V and 7 bases from J, leaving 20 bases between. Germline values: CDR1 SNHLY, CDR2 FYNNEI. The CDR3 is made up of 14 amino acids. In nucleotides, the CDR3 is TGTGCCAGCACCGGGACTGGATACAAGGGGGAGCAGTACTTC. It encodes CASTGTGYKGEQYF.

CDR3 amino acids: CASSPRVEIANYGYTF. The CDR3 DNA is TGTGCCAGTAGCCCAAGGGTGGAAATAGCTAACTATGGCTACACCTTC. This chain links TRBV19 with TRBJ1-2; D remains ambiguous. Per germline, CDR1 LNHDA and CDR2 SQIVND (reference sequence). Trimming left V 6 bases short and J 0 bases short, with 17 bases between. The CDR3 extends over 16 amino acids.

This chain connects TRBV29-1 to TRBJ2-5; possibly TRBD1 for D (6 bases). The CDR3 runs 13 residues. Trimming stripped 7 bases from V and 1 base from J, with 13 bases between. Per germline, CDR1 SQVTM and CDR2 ANQGSEA. CDR3 sequence: CSAEDRPQETQYF. In nucleotides, the CDR3 is TGCAGCGCCGAGGACAGACCCCAAGAGACCCAGTACTTC.

In this sample, this clonotype turned up once. V and J are TRBV7-3 and TRBJ2-2, with D tentatively TRBD1 (6 bases). V was shortened by 5 bases and J by 3 bases, with 13 bases between the two germline ends. Germline lookup yields CDR1 SGHTA and CDR2 FQGTGA. The CDR3 is made up of 15 amino acids. CDR3 nucleotide sequence: TGTGCCAGCAGCATATCCAGGGGAGACACCGGGGAGCTGTTTTTT. As protein: CASSISRGDTGELFF.

This clonotype was observed a single time. The CDR3: CATSQTGGEEGSGANVLTF. The CDR3 DNA sequence: TGTGCCACCAGTCAGACAGGGGGGGAGGAGGGCTCTGGGGCCAACGTCCTGACTTTC. V is TRBV24-1 and J is TRBJ2-6; 9 bases line up with TRBD1. With 6 bases clipped from V and 0 bases from J, the junction kept 11 bases outside the gene matches. The CDR3 runs to 19 residues. Looked up from germline, CDR1 is KGHDR and CDR2 is SFDVKD.

The chain couples TRBV5-1 to TRBJ1-4; possible D gene TRBD1, 6 bases. V was cut by 4 bases and J by 8 bases, with 18 bases left in between. Germline lookup yields CDR1 SGHRS and CDR2 YFSETQ. The CDR3 contains 15 residues. CDR3 residues: CASSELQGMGEKLFF. DNA of the CDR3: TGCGCCAGCAGCGAGCTACAGGGCATGGGGGAAAAACTGTTTTTT.